This T cell receptor beta chain originates from a study of monozygotic twins with inflammatory bowel disease. Findings of the study overall: Relative clonotype sharing with others was diminished in IBD patients versus healthy twins, particularly with disease activity.

CDR3 length: 15 residues. Germline CDR1 is SGHVS and CDR2 is FQNEAQ. On this clonotype: The target antigen is unknown.

TCRdb reprocessed the 5' RACE reads and stores each CDR3 protein as one record, lacking DNA. The listing records tens of thousands of distinct CDR3 sequences. Collection yielded approximately 2.3 ml of blood per donor. The sequenced sample consisted of blood. This clonotype was sampled from a human donor with ulcerative colitis or Crohn's disease, or a healthy co-twin of an affected twin (not recorded which). The V and J genes are TRBV7-8 and TRBJ2-7; TCRdb reports TRBD1, a call that lacks DNA to check it against. The chain's CDR3 is CASRQQGILRYEQYF.